Presented here are 18 T cell receptor beta chains from one specimen sequenced in a study of blood T cell repertoires in COVID-19. Libraries were prepared by immunoSEQ multiplex PCR; TCRdb keeps only in-frame clonotypes and omits some of them. The sample includes nearly 110,000 clones, more than 80% of them seen just once. Sequencing was performed on peripheral blood. The receptors were gathered from a woman in her fifties or sixties with acute or convalescent COVID-19.

The V gene is TRBV3-1 (or the pseudogene TRBV3-2), the J gene TRBJ2-7, with D possibly matching TRBD2 (5 bases). With 3 bases removed from V and 0 bases from J, the gap between germline ends came to 9 bases. CDR1 and CDR2 (germline): LGHDT, YNNKEL (reference sequence). The CDR3 sequence is 14 residues long. Written as DNA, the CDR3 is TGTGCCAGCAGCCAGAGGGCAAGCTCCTACGAGCAGTACTTC. This encodes CASSQRASSYEQYF.

The chain joins TRBV5-3 to TRBJ2-1, with D possibly matching TRBD1 (5 bases). TRBV5-3 is an ORF; its function is uncertain. The CDR3 length is 19 residues. Trimming left V 2 bases short and J 10 bases short, with 31 bases between. CDR3 loop: CARSFSSSVRVLPEEEQFF. CDR3 DNA: TGTGCCAGAAGCTTTTCGTCTTCCGTCAGGGTTCTCCCCGAAGAGGAGCAGTTCTTC.

The rearrangement joins TRBV10-3 to TRBJ2-1, with 12 bases aligning to TRBD1. Germline loops: CDR1 ENHRY, CDR2 SYGVKD. The V segment lost 2 bases and the J segment 6 bases; nucleotides outside the gene matches: 5. The CDR3 is 16 residues long. The CDR3 DNA follows: TGTGCCATCAGTGAGCAGGGACAGGGGGCAGGCAATGAGCAGTTCTTC. Its protein is CAISEQGQGAGNEQFF.

There are many counts of this clone. The J gene is TRBJ2-2, the V gene TRBV2, with 8 bases identical to TRBD1. The V gene's germline CDR1 is SNHLY and CDR2 FYNNEI. J lost 5 bases, V lost 5 bases, and 10 bases had no gene match. CDR3 length: 16 amino acids. The CDR3, as DNA: TGTGCCAGCAGTTCGACAGGGGCCCCGGGGACCGGGGAGCTGTTTTTT. It codes for CASSSTGAPGTGELFF. The full variable domain, with the rest looked up from reference TRBV2 and TRBJ2-2, is EPEVTQTPSHQVTQMGQEVILRCVPISNHLYFYWYRQILGQKVEFLVSFYNNEISEKSEIFDDQFSVERPDGSNFTLKIRSTKLEDSAMYFCASSSTGAPGTGELFFGEGSRLTVL.

For the CDR3, the DNA is TGTGCCAGCAGCCAAGTCGAGGGTCAGCCCCAGCATTTT. This sequence encodes CASSQVEGQPQHF. The rearrangement joins TRBV14 to TRBJ1-5; D is unresolved. CDR3 length: 13 amino acids. V lost 1 base and J lost 6, with 7 bases in between. Germline values: CDR1 SGHDN, CDR2 FVKESK.

The chain recombines TRBV10-1 with TRBJ1-3, with 9 positions matching TRBD1. Trimming at V came to 2 bases and at J to 1 base, leaving 6 bases not matched to a gene. The germline CDR1 and CDR2 sequences are WNHNN and SYGVQD (reference sequence). This CDR3 is built from 17 residues. CDR3 sequence reads: CASSEIQGASSGNTIYF. CDR3 DNA: TGCGCCAGCAGTGAGATACAGGGGGCCTCTTCTGGAAACACCATATATTTT.

In this sample, this clone turned up once. Here the CDR3 DNA reads TGCGCCAGCAGCTCGGCCGGGACTAGCGGGAGTGAGACCCAGTACTTC. Translated: CASSSAGTSGSETQYF. The chain is built from TRBV5-1 and TRBJ2-5; 14 bases align to TRBD2. This CDR3 is 16 amino acids long. In germline, CDR1 is SGHRS, CDR2 YFSETQ. Trimming removed 3 bases from V and 5 bases from J; junction bases left unmatched: 6.

The rearrangement joins TRBV23-1 to TRBJ2-2, with D perhaps matching TRBD1 (6 bases). TRBV23-1 has ORF status, its function being uncertain. The CDR3 has 16 amino acids. The V and J ends lost 6 bases and 1 base respectively, with 15 bases between them. This CDR3 reads CASSKRDILNTGELFF. DNA for the CDR3: TGCGCCAGCAGCAAACGGGACATCCTGAACACCGGGGAGCTGTTTTTT.

V is TRBV3-1 (or the pseudogene TRBV3-2) and J is TRBJ1-2; 7 nucleotides align to TRBD1. The germline V gene has CDR1 LGHDT and CDR2 YNNKEL (reference sequence). The V and J ends lost 4 bases and 1 base, in that order; junction bases with no gene match: 3. There are 14 residues in the CDR3. CDR3 amino acids: CASSLRDSNYGYTF. The CDR3 coding sequence is TGTGCCAGCAGCCTTAGGGACAGTAACTATGGCTACACCTTC.

This clone came up a few times. The chain is built from TRBV6-6 and TRBJ1-2; D call uncertain. The CDR3 totals 12 residues. In germline, CDR1 is MNHNY, CDR2 SVGAGI (reference sequence). V lost 5 bases and J lost 8, with 12 bases in between. CDR3 residues: CASSAYREGYTF. CDR3 in DNA: TGTGCCAGCAGTGCTTATAGGGAGGGCTACACCTTC.

The chain carries TRBV5-1 and TRBJ2-1, with TRBD2 identical over 13 bases. V was pared by 7 bases and J by 4 bases, with 2 bases of the junction left unmatched. CDR1 and CDR2 (germline): SGHRS, YFSETQ. The CDR3 sequence is 14 residues long. The CDR3 is CASGLAGDYNEQFF. CDR3 bases: TGCGCCAGCGGACTAGCGGGAGATTACAATGAGCAGTTCTTC.

This chain uses TRBV7-2 with TRBJ2-5; TRBD1 might be the D (6 bases). Germline CDR1 reads SGHTA; CDR2 reads FQGNSA. The V and J ends lost 2 bases and 5 bases respectively, with 9 bases between them. This CDR3 spans 13 amino acids. This CDR3 reads CASSLSQGETQYF. The DNA of the CDR3 is TGTGCCAGCAGCTTATCTCAGGGGGAGACCCAGTACTTC.

The V call is TRBV6-5, the J call TRBJ1-1; 10 bases are a match to TRBD1. Germline CDR1 MNHEY, CDR2 SVGAGI. The CDR3 totals 15 residues. The V and J ends lost 7 bases and 2 bases, in that order; junction bases with no gene match: 7. CDR3 in amino acids: CASTRGTGVNTEAFF. In DNA, the CDR3 is TGTGCCAGCACCCGTGGGACAGGGGTAAACACTGAAGCTTTCTTT.

The DNA for the CDR3 is TGCGCCAGCAGAAGGGACGGAGGGGTTGAGACCCAGTACTTC. Protein product: CASRRDGGVETQYF. The chain is built from TRBV5-1 and TRBJ2-5, with D perhaps TRBD2 (6 bases). Germline V lookup: CDR1 SGHRS, CDR2 YFSETQ. The CDR3 sequence is 14 residues long. Trimming cost V 5 bases and J 5 bases, with 16 bases left between them.

This clone came up once. Other DNA sequences of this sample code for an identical CDR3. The V gene is TRBV6-5, the J gene TRBJ1-1; TRBD1 agrees at 9 bases. CDR1 and CDR2 from the germline V gene are MNHEY and SVGAGI. This CDR3 has 13 amino acids. V trimming: 4 bases; J trimming: 4 bases; junction bases outside the gene matches: 1. CDR3 bases: TGTGCCAGCAGTTCGACAGGGGGCACTGAAGCTTTCTTT. It encodes CASSSTGGTEAFF.

V usage is TRBV7-9 and J usage is TRBJ1-1, with 7 positions matching TRBD1. The CDR3 is 14 amino acids. The V and J ends lost 4 bases and 2 bases, in that order; junction bases with no gene match: 4. The germline V gene encodes CDR1 SEHNR and CDR2 FQNEAQ (reference sequence). CDR3 sequence reads: CASSSNRGNTEAFF. In DNA form, the CDR3 reads TGTGCCAGCAGCTCGAACAGGGGTAACACTGAAGCTTTCTTT.

A few counts support this clone. The chain uses TRBV25-1 and TRBJ2-7, with D maybe TRBD2 (6 bases). Germline V lookup: CDR1 MGHDK, CDR2 SYGVNS. The CDR3 spans 12 residues. Trimming removed 6 bases from V and 3 bases from J, with 9 bases in between. CDR3 in DNA: TGTGCCAGCAGCGCGGGGCACTACGAGCAGTACTTC. Amino acid sequence: CASSAGHYEQYF.

The chain is built from TRBV27 and TRBJ2-7, with a tentative D call TRBD2 (6 bases). Germline V gives CDR1 MNHEY, CDR2 SMNVEV (reference sequence). Trimming stripped 6 bases from V and 2 bases from J, with 26 bases between. The CDR3 has 18 residues. The CDR3 sequence: CASSVRVLEGGTPYEQYF. The CDR3 region has the DNA TGTGCCAGCAGCGTAAGAGTTCTGGAAGGAGGGACCCCCTACGAGCAGTACTTC.